The clone carrying this T cell receptor beta chain has more than one count but fewer than ten. What it binds is unknown. Oncomine TCR Beta short-read sequencing was applied to DNA from cultured CD4+ T cells. Genomic DNA from cultured CD4+ T cells was extracted. Via MiXCR, TCRdb re-called the PCR reads, giving one row per CDR3 protein. The table lists 20,000 to 25,000 distinct CDR3 sequences, about 39% of them singletons. The CDR3 runs to 12 residues. V lost 3 bases to trimming and J lost 4 bases, with 6 bases between them. CDR1 and CDR2 from the germline V gene are SEHNR and FQNEAQ (reference sequence). This entry is derived from a study of vaccination and CD4 T cells after COVID-19. The wider study: The study collected post-vaccine samples a median around 67 days after dose two, with a range of 14 to 241.

Treatment reported: roughly nine-day PBMC culture with coronavirus spike peptide pools or control peptides (ViraFEST assay). The sample was CD4+ T cells from blood, cultured in vitro, taken before SARS-CoV-2 vaccination. The gene calls are TRBV7-9 and TRBJ2-5, with D hard to call. The sequence derives from a human donor who had recovered from COVID-19. The CDR3 bases are TGTGCCAGCAGCTTTGTTGCAGAGACCCAGTACTTC. Translated: CASSFVAETQYF.